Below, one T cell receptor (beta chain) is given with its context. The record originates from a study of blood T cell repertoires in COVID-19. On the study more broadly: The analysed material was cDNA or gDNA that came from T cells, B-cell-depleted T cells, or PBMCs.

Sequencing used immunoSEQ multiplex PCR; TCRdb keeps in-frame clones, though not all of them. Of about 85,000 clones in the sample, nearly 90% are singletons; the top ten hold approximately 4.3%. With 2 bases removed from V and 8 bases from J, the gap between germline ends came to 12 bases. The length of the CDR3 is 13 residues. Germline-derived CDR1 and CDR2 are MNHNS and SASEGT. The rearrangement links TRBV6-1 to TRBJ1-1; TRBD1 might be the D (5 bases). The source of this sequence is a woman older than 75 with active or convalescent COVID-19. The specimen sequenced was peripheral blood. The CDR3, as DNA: TGTGCCAGCAGTGAACGGCAGGGCGTCGAAGCTTTCTTT. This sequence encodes CASSERQGVEAFF.